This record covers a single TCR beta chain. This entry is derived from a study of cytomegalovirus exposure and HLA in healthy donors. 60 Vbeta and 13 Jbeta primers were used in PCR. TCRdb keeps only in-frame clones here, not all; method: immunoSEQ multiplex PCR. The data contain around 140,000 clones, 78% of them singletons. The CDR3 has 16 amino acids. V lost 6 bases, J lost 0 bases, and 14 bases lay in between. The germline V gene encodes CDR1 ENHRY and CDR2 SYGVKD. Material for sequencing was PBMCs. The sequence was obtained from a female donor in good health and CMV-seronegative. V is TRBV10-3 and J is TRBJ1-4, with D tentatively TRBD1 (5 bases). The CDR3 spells CAISRVGEATNEKLFF. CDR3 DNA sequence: TGTGCCATCAGCAGGGTTGGGGAAGCAACTAATGAAAAACTGTTTTTT.